The 19 T cell receptor beta chains listed next were all sequenced from one sample in a study of long-term antiretroviral therapy in people with HIV. The assay used was immunoSEQ (version v3.0), run at survey level. Data came from immunoSEQ multiplex PCR; TCRdb stores just in-frame clones and leaves some out. The sample shows about 25,000 clones, roughly 88% of them seen only once. The source was unsorted PBMCs, collected roughly 4.1 years after starting antiretroviral therapy. The receptors come from a man aged 30 to 39 with HIV.

V gene TRBV19 combines with J gene TRBJ2-7; D uncertain. The CDR3 is 13 residues long. V dropped 2 bases and J dropped 0 bases, with 5 bases sitting between them. Germline loops: CDR1 LNHDA, CDR2 SQIVND (reference sequence). CDR3: CASSIQSSYEQYF. The CDR3 region has the DNA TGTGCCAGTAGTATACAGAGCTCCTACGAGCAGTACTTC. Full variable domain (missing parts from reference TRBV19 and TRBJ2-7): DGGITQSPKYLFRKEGQNVTLSCEQNLNHDAMYWYRQDPGQGLRLIYYSQIVNDFQKGDIAEGYSVSREKKESFPLTVTSAQKNPTAFYLCASSIQSSYEQYFGPGTRLTVT.

V gene TRBV18 combines with J gene TRBJ2-2, with D tentatively TRBD2 (6 bases). Trimming cost V 3 bases and J 0 bases, with 17 bases left between them. CDR3 length equals 18 residues. Germline values: CDR1 KGHSH, CDR2 LQKENI. In DNA, the CDR3 is TGTGCCAGCTCACCCCTGGTAGCGGAACTGTCGAACACCGGGGAGCTGTTTTTT. Translation gives CASSPLVAELSNTGELFF.

This chain connects TRBV5-1 to TRBJ2-7, with D maybe TRBD1 (5 bases). CDR3 length: 14 amino acids. Trimming shortened V by 0 bases and J by 5 bases, and 12 bases separated the two germline ends. Germline V CDR1 and CDR2: SGHRS, YFSETQ. CDR3 DNA sequence: TGCGCCAGCAGCTTGGCTAGGCAGGGCGACGAGCAGTACTTC. This codes for CASSLARQGDEQYF.

The CDR3 DNA reads as TGTGCCAGCTCACCGCGACAGGGCTCGAACACCGGGGAGCTGTTTTTT. Translation: CASSPRQGSNTGELFF. V usage is TRBV18 and J usage is TRBJ2-2, with TRBD1 matching 7 bases. This CDR3 is built from 16 residues. V was clipped by 3 bases and J by 0 bases; unmatched bases: 4. The germline gives CDR1 KGHSH, CDR2 LQKENI.

V usage is TRBV7-2 and J usage is TRBJ1-1; TRBD1 aligns across 7 bases. CDR1 is SGHTA, CDR2 FQGNSA, per germline. The V segment lost 5 bases and the J segment 4 bases; nucleotides outside the gene matches: 4. This CDR3 is 13 amino acids long. The CDR3 bases are TGTGCCAGCAGCACCCGACAGGGCACTGAAGCTTTCTTT. This encodes CASSTRQGTEAFF.

The chain is built from TRBV4-2 and TRBJ2-1, with 8 bases matching TRBD2. This CDR3 is built from 18 residues. Germline assignment: CDR1 LGHNA and CDR2 YNFKEQ. V lost 4 bases and J lost 4; bases outside the gene matches: 15. The CDR3 region is CASSRDPTGTRYYNEQFF. In DNA form, the CDR3 reads TGTGCCAGCAGCCGCGACCCAACCGGGACTAGATATTACAATGAGCAGTTCTTC.

The chain has TRBV5-1 and TRBJ1-1; D possibly corresponds to TRBD1 (5 bases). V lost 3 bases and J 0 bases, leaving 12 bases between the germline ends. This CDR3 is built from 15 residues. The germline CDR1 and CDR2 sequences are SGHRS and YFSETQ. CDR3 DNA: TGCGCCAGCAGCTCCGGGACGGGGGTGAACACTGAAGCTTTCTTT. Residues: CASSSGTGVNTEAFF.

CDR3 DNA sequence: TGTGCCAGCAGCTTAGAGGGGCGGGCTAATGAAAAACTGTTTTTT. This gives the protein CASSLEGRANEKLFF. This rearrangement joins TRBV7-6 to TRBJ1-4, with D perhaps matching TRBD1 (5 bases). This CDR3 has 15 residues. Trimming removed 1 base at V and 3 bases at J, with 9 bases between. Germline V gene sequence: CDR1 SGHVS, CDR2 FNYEAQ.

The rearrangement links TRBV4-3 to TRBJ1-4; 8 nucleotides match TRBD1. CDR3 length: 14 residues. V was pared by 0 bases and J by 8 bases, with 2 bases of the junction left unmatched. Germline assignment: CDR1 LGHNA and CDR2 YSLEER. The CDR3 is CASSQDRGREKLFF. The CDR3, as DNA: TGCGCCAGCAGCCAAGACAGGGGGCGCGAAAAACTGTTTTTT.

The chain links TRBV7-6 to TRBJ1-5, with a possible D match to TRBD1 (5 bases). The germline CDR1 and CDR2 sequences are SGHVS and FNYEAQ. Between the trimmed V and J ends, which lost 1 base and 5 bases, there was a span of 9 bases. This CDR3 is built from 14 residues. The CDR3 region is CASSLERGDQPQHF. The CDR3 DNA is TGTGCCAGCAGCTTAGAGAGGGGAGATCAGCCCCAGCATTTT.

This chain links TRBV23-1 with TRBJ2-7, with D unclear. TRBV23-1 is filed as an ORF, its function uncertain. The CDR3 length is 13 residues. Trimming stripped 3 bases from V and 6 bases from J, with 12 bases between. CDR3: CASSQKRSPEQYF. In DNA form, the CDR3 reads TGCGCCAGCAGTCAGAAAAGGTCCCCCGAGCAGTACTTC.

This chain connects TRBV11-2 to TRBJ2-1, with a tentative D call TRBD2 (7 bases). The CDR3 loop spans 15 amino acids. The V end was cut by 2 bases, the J end by 6 bases, with 14 bases between. Germline V gene lookup returns CDR1 SGHAT and CDR2 FQNNGV. The CDR3 reads CASSLPLGGANEQFF. The CDR3 bases are TGTGCCAGCAGCTTACCCTTGGGGGGGGCCAATGAGCAGTTCTTC. Drawing the rest from reference TRBV11-2 and TRBJ2-1, the complete variable domain is EAGVAQSPRYKIIEKRQSVAFWCNPISGHATLYWYQQILGQGPKLLIQFQNNGVVDDSQLPKDRFSAERLKGVDSTLKIQPAKLEDSAVYLCASSLPLGGANEQFFGPGTRLTVL.

This chain links TRBV30 with TRBJ2-1; 7 positions match TRBD2. This CDR3 is built from 15 residues. CDR1 is GTSNPN and CDR2 is SVGIG in the germline V gene (reference sequence). With 1 base clipped from V and 6 bases from J, the junction kept 9 bases outside the gene matches. CDR3: CAWSGAGYGANEQFF. The CDR3 nucleotides read TGTGCCTGGAGTGGAGCGGGATATGGGGCCAATGAGCAGTTCTTC. Combining the CDR3 with reference TRBV30 and TRBJ2-1 gives the whole variable domain SQTIHQWPATLVQPVGSPLSLECTVEGTSNPNLYWYRQAAGRGLQLLFYSVGIGQISSEVPQNLSASRPQDRQFILSSKKLLLSDSGFYLCAWSGAGYGANEQFFGPGTRLTVL.

This CDR3 is CASSPTGHGYTF. In nucleotides, the CDR3 is TGTGCCAGCAGTCCAACTGGCCATGGCTACACCTTC. This rearrangement joins TRBV27 to TRBJ1-2; D unclear. The CDR3 sequence is 12 residues long. V gave up 5 bases and J gave up 6 bases, with 10 bases separating them. From germline, CDR1 is MNHEY and CDR2 SMNVEV (reference sequence).

The chain carries TRBV4-1 and TRBJ2-2; 7 nucleotides align to TRBD2. Germline V gives CDR1 MGHRA, CDR2 YSYEKL. Trimming cost V 3 bases and J 3 bases; bases outside gene matches: 22. CDR3 length: 21 residues. CDR3 amino acids: CASSHPRPYMAAGRDTGELFF. The DNA of the CDR3 is TGCGCCAGCAGCCACCCTCGACCCTATATGGCGGCGGGGAGGGACACCGGGGAGCTGTTTTTT.

The V call is TRBV9, the J call TRBJ2-7, with D unclear. This CDR3 comprises 13 residues. With 0 bases removed from V and 6 bases from J, the gap between germline ends came to 10 bases. CDR1 SGDLS and CDR2 YYNGEE come from the germline V gene. For the CDR3, the DNA is TGTGCCAGCAGCGTAGCGGTCGGCTTCGAGCAGTACTTC. Translation gives CASSVAVGFEQYF.

The V and J genes are TRBV7-8 and TRBJ2-7; D remains unclear. The CDR3 has 16 amino acids. V shed 4 bases and J shed 4 bases, with 20 bases lying between them. CDR1 is SGHVS and CDR2 is FQNEAQ in the germline V gene. CDR3 DNA: TGTGCCAGCAGCTCCAGACGACTTGCCGGTTGGTACGAGCAGTACTTC. Translating gives CASSSRRLAGWYEQYF.

This chain joins TRBV18 and TRBJ2-6; TRBD1 is a possible D gene (6 bases). Germline values: CDR1 KGHSH, CDR2 LQKENI. Between the trimmed V and J ends, which lost 0 bases and 17 bases, there was a span of 20 bases. The CDR3 is made up of 15 amino acids. As DNA, the CDR3 is TGTGCCAGCTCACCACCGTCGGGCCAGGGGCCGCTCTTGACTTTC. Protein sequence: CASSPPSGQGPLLTF.

The chain couples TRBV4-2 to TRBJ2-7, with TRBD2 identical over 10 bases. In germline, CDR1 is LGHNA, CDR2 YNFKEQ. This CDR3 is built from 15 residues. With 0 bases clipped from V and 5 bases from J, the junction kept 4 bases outside the gene matches. CDR3 protein: CASSQEPSGSHEQYF. The CDR3 DNA is TGTGCCAGCAGCCAAGAGCCTAGCGGGAGCCACGAGCAGTACTTC.